The clone carrying this T cell receptor (beta chain) was picked up one time. Study processing details: Reference gene primer amplification in the assay estimated nucleated cell counts. Some clones are missing from TCRdb's copy, which holds only in-frame ones; the method was immunoSEQ multiplex PCR. Clone size and V and J calls were adopted from that table, with D and trimming inferred from the DNA. The sample lists 200,000 to 300,000 clones; 83% were seen once. These data come from a study of blood T cell repertoires in COVID-19. Across the study: Sites across the United States, Italy and Spain contributed samples from acute and convalescent COVID-19. T cells, B-cell-depleted T cells, or PBMCs provided the cDNA or gDNA that served as material.

The clonotype originates from a human donor in a cohort sampled during active COVID-19. Material: peripheral blood.

CDR3 in DNA: TGTGCCAGCAGGTTTACAGGGGGCCGAGAGACCCAGTACTTC. Encoded protein: CASRFTGGRETQYF. The V and J genes are TRBV7-9 and TRBJ2-5, with TRBD1 identical over 9 bases. This CDR3 comprises 14 residues. The junction had 6 bases not matched to a gene; V was cut back by 6 bases and J by 4 bases. Germline CDR1 and CDR2: SEHNR and FQNEAQ (reference sequence).